This passage covers 21 T cell receptor beta chains from one sample sequenced in a study of cytomegalovirus exposure and HLA in healthy donors. With 60 Vbeta and 13 Jbeta primers, the PCR was carried out. The assay was immunoSEQ multiplex PCR, and TCRdb's table has in-frame clones only and misses some. The sample lists roughly 92,000 clones; 81% were seen once. Material: PBMCs. These receptors all stem from a woman in her 70s in good health and CMV-seropositive.

Concerning this clone itself: The limits of the CDR3 on the DNA are not certain, so only TCRdb's listed CDR3 is given. The chain recombines TRBV21-1 with TRBJ2-7; TRBD2 reflects the table's D call only, with no check against the DNA. TRBV21-1 represents a pseudogene. With termini counted, the CDR3 has 20 amino acids. CDR3 amino acids: CASSKAAFGSGTTNSYEQYF.

The genes are TRBV7-2 and TRBJ1-2; D unclear. Between the trimmed V and J ends, which lost 2 bases and 1 base, there was a span of 11 bases. From germline, CDR1 is SGHTA and CDR2 FQGNSA. This CDR3 is built from 15 residues. As DNA, the CDR3 is TGTGCCAGCAGCTTAATAGGACTCATTAACTATGGCTACACCTTC. Encoded protein: CASSLIGLINYGYTF.

The chain is built from TRBV11-3 and TRBJ2-2, with 8 bases matching TRBD1. CDR1 is SGHNT and CDR2 is YENEEA in the germline V gene. The V and J ends lost 3 bases and 4 bases, in that order; junction bases with no gene match: 7. This CDR3 comprises 16 residues. This CDR3 reads CASSFGQTGVTGELFF. DNA of the CDR3: TGTGCCAGCAGCTTTGGTCAGACAGGGGTCACCGGGGAGCTGTTTTTT.

In this sample, this clone turned up once. The rearrangement uses TRBV6-5 and TRBJ2-1; 7 bases match TRBD1. There are 15 residues in the CDR3. The junction had 6 bases not matched to a gene; V was cut back by 6 bases and J by 1 base. Germline lookup yields CDR1 MNHEY and CDR2 SVGAGI. The CDR3 loop is CASSSGTESYNEQFF. The CDR3 nucleotides are TGTGCCAGCAGCTCCGGGACAGAATCCTACAATGAGCAGTTCTTC.

The genes are TRBV7-9 and TRBJ2-1, with TRBD2 matching over 9 bases. The trim removed 5 bases at V and 2 bases at J, leaving 16 bases unmatched. CDR1 SEHNR and CDR2 FQNEAQ come from the germline V gene (reference sequence). The length of the CDR3 is 19 residues. CDR3 in DNA: TGTGCCAGCAGCGTCAGGGGTATCGGCGGGAGGGAAGCCTACAATGAGCAGTTCTTC. It is translated as CASSVRGIGGREAYNEQFF.

For the CDR3, the DNA is TGCGCCAGCAGCCAAGATTTACCGAGTCGTCCATATGGCTACACCTTC. It translates to CASSQDLPSRPYGYTF. The V and J genes are TRBV4-3 and TRBJ1-2, with D hard to call. Germline CDR1 and CDR2: LGHNA and YSLEER. With 0 bases removed from V and 5 bases from J, the gap between germline ends came to 16 bases. This CDR3 contains 16 residues.

This clone was found once. The genes are TRBV6-5 and TRBJ1-5; D call uncertain. Germline CDR1 and CDR2: MNHEY and SVGAGI. V was clipped by 2 bases and J by 7 bases, with 9 bases between them. The CDR3 runs 13 residues. CDR3 protein: CASSYTTNQPQHF. The CDR3 coding sequence is TGTGCCAGCAGTTACACCACAAACCAGCCCCAGCATTTT.

The V gene is TRBV18, the J gene TRBJ2-7; maybe TRBD1 (6 bases). V was clipped by 4 bases and J by 4 bases, with 11 bases between them. CDR1 KGHSH and CDR2 LQKENI come from the germline V gene. The CDR3 sequence is 13 residues long. The CDR3 is CASSLGQNYEQYF. The CDR3 DNA reads as TGTGCCAGCTCACTGGGACAAAATTACGAGCAGTACTTC.

CDR3 region: CASSVRQGTNEKLFF. The CDR3 bases are TGTGCCAGCAGCGTCAGACAGGGCACTAATGAAAAACTGTTTTTT. The chain links TRBV9 to TRBJ1-4; 7 bases are shared with TRBD1. V shed 2 bases, J shed 2 bases, and the junction held 3 bases outside the gene matches. In germline, CDR1 is SGDLS, CDR2 YYNGEE. The CDR3 runs 15 residues.

The sample holds one count of this clone. This chain connects TRBV2 to TRBJ2-1, with TRBD2 matching over 13 bases. Germline V gene sequence: CDR1 SNHLY, CDR2 FYNNEI. The J segment lost 7 bases and the V segment lost 6 bases, leaving 15 bases of the junction unmatched. There are 18 residues in the CDR3. For the CDR3, the DNA is TGTGCCAGCAGCCGGACAGGGACACTAGCGGGAGGGCCGAATGAGCAGTTCTTC. Its protein product is CASSRTGTLAGGPNEQFF.

The chain combines TRBV14 with TRBJ1-1, with a weak D call TRBD1 (5 bases). The CDR3 spans 15 residues. Germline loops: CDR1 SGHDN, CDR2 FVKESK. The ends were cut back, 4 bases at V and 4 bases at J, with 16 bases in the middle. CDR3 sequence reads: CASSPAQGPPTEAFF. As DNA, the CDR3 is TGTGCCAGCAGCCCCGCTCAGGGCCCCCCCACTGAAGCTTTCTTT.

The V and J genes are TRBV11-3 and TRBJ2-1, with 7 bases lining up with TRBD2. Germline loops: CDR1 SGHNT, CDR2 YENEEA. J lost 7 bases, V lost 5 bases, and 8 bases had no gene match. The CDR3 has 14 residues. The CDR3 bases are TGTGCCAGCAGCCACGGGGGGTCGTGGAATGAGCAGTTCTTC. This sequence encodes CASSHGGSWNEQFF.

CDR3 coding DNA: TGTGCCAGCAGCCAAGGGACTAGGAGCACAGATACGCAGTATTTT. Translation: CASSQGTRSTDTQYF. This sequence joins TRBV7-3 and TRBJ2-3, with 8 bases aligning to TRBD2. CDR3 length equals 15 residues. Trimming at V came to 5 bases and at J to 0 bases, leaving 4 bases not matched to a gene. Looked up from germline, CDR1 is SGHTA and CDR2 is FQGTGA.

The chain carries TRBV5-1 and TRBJ2-2; 10 bases are a match to TRBD1. Germline V lookup: CDR1 SGHRS, CDR2 YFSETQ. The CDR3 totals 16 residues. Germline trimming cut 4 bases from V and 4 bases from J; bases unmatched to any gene: 7. In DNA, the CDR3 is TGCGCCAGCAGCCAGGGACAGGGGATGGGCACCGGGGAGCTGTTTTTT. Residues: CASSQGQGMGTGELFF.

The chain carries TRBV7-2 and TRBJ1-3; D remains ambiguous. Per the germline V gene, CDR1 is SGHTA and CDR2 is FQGNSA. The CDR3 runs 15 residues. Trimming left V 2 bases short and J 2 bases short, with 10 bases between. The CDR3 region has the DNA TGTGCCAGCAGCTTATTCACGGGAGCTGGAAACACCATATATTTT. Protein: CASSLFTGAGNTIYF.

The chain couples TRBV2 to TRBJ2-5; D gene uncertain. From germline, CDR1 is SNHLY and CDR2 FYNNEI. The CDR3 runs 12 residues. Trimming shortened V by 7 bases and J by 5 bases, and 11 bases separated the two germline ends. CDR3 sequence reads: CASIAARETQYF. The CDR3 nucleotides are TGTGCCAGCATAGCAGCCCGGGAGACCCAGTACTTC. Complete variable domain (other parts from reference TRBV2 and TRBJ2-5): EPEVTQTPSHQVTQMGQEVILRCVPISNHLYFYWYRQILGQKVEFLVSFYNNEISEKSEIFDDQFSVERPDGSNFTLKIRSTKLEDSAMYFCASIAARETQYFGPGTRLLVL.

The chain couples TRBV2 to TRBJ1-5; the match to TRBD1 covers 10 bases. The CDR3 extends over 15 amino acids. J gave up 5 bases and V 5 bases, and 6 bases lay outside the gene matches. In germline, CDR1 is SNHLY, CDR2 FYNNEI. The CDR3 protein is CASSPRTGGDQPQHF. The DNA of the CDR3 is TGTGCCAGCAGTCCTCGGACAGGGGGGGATCAGCCCCAGCATTTT. Looking up the rest from reference TRBV2 and TRBJ1-5 gives the full variable domain: EPEVTQTPSHQVTQMGQEVILRCVPISNHLYFYWYRQILGQKVEFLVSFYNNEISEKSEIFDDQFSVERPDGSNFTLKIRSTKLEDSAMYFCASSPRTGGDQPQHFGDGTRLSIL.

This chain links TRBV7-9 with TRBJ2-7; 7 bases are shared with TRBD2. V dropped 4 bases and J dropped 0; count of bases not matched to a gene: 3. The CDR3 spans 14 residues. The germline V gene has CDR1 SEHNR and CDR2 FQNEAQ (reference sequence). The CDR3 DNA is TGTGCCAGCAGCTCTAGCGGACTCTCCTACGAGCAGTACTTC. Its translation: CASSSSGLSYEQYF.

This clone was seen a single time. The CDR3 DNA is TGTGCCAGCAGGGGGGAGGGGGGGGCCAAAAACATTCAGTACTTC. As protein: CASRGEGGAKNIQYF. The chain employs TRBV25-1 and TRBJ2-4; tentatively, D is TRBD2 (7 bases). This CDR3 is built from 15 residues. Germline values: CDR1 MGHDK, CDR2 SYGVNS. The ends were cut back, 6 bases at V and 1 base at J, with 13 bases in the middle.

A single count supports this clone. The chain combines TRBV30 with TRBJ2-2, with D possibly matching TRBD2 (6 bases). Germline V CDR1 and CDR2: GTSNPN, SVGIG (reference sequence). The CDR3 is made up of 14 amino acids. V was cut by 3 bases and J by 4 bases, with 12 bases left in between. This CDR3 is CAWRNGGSTGELFF. The DNA of the CDR3 is TGTGCCTGGAGAAACGGGGGAAGCACCGGGGAGCTGTTTTTT.

The chain uses TRBV6-1 and TRBJ2-5; D ambiguous. The V gene's germline CDR1 is MNHNS and CDR2 SASEGT. V was shortened by 1 base and J by 0 bases, with 9 bases between the two germline ends. The CDR3 is 15 amino acids. The CDR3 loop reads CASSEGLRYQETQYF. In DNA form, the CDR3 reads TGTGCCAGCAGTGAAGGGTTGCGATACCAAGAGACCCAGTACTTC.